One sample yielded the 28 T cell receptor beta chains listed below, sequenced in a study of blood T cell repertoires in COVID-19. Generated by immunoSEQ multiplex PCR, the TCRdb table keeps only in-frame clones and is missing some. The profile shows tens of thousands of clones, approximately 71% of them singletons. Material: peripheral blood. Receptors were obtained from a man aged 70 or older with COVID-19, enrolled during active disease.

The chain is built from TRBV28 and TRBJ2-7, with 7 nucleotides matching TRBD2. Losses at the gene ends were 6 bases for V and 1 base for J; bases not matched to a gene: 6. In germline, CDR1 is MDHEN, CDR2 SYDVKM. This CDR3 has 14 residues. Written as DNA, the CDR3 is TGTGCCAGCAGCATGGCGGGAGTGTCCTACGAGCAGTACTTC. Translated: CASSMAGVSYEQYF. The variable domain in full, with the rest retrieved from reference TRBV28 and TRBJ2-7, is DVKVTQSSRYLVKRTGEKVFLECVQDMDHENMFWYRQDPGLGLRLIYFSYDVKMKEKGDIPEGYSVSREKKERFSLILESASTNQTSMYLCASSMAGVSYEQYFGPGTRLTVT.

The CDR3 spells CASSQLLAETGEQFF. CDR3 DNA sequence: TGTGCCAGCAGCCAATTACTAGCGGAGACGGGAGAGCAGTTCTTC. The J gene is TRBJ2-1, the V gene TRBV14, with 8 bases that match TRBD2. Trimming at V came to 2 bases and at J to 10 bases, leaving 10 bases not matched to a gene. The CDR3 is made up of 15 amino acids. Germline lookup yields CDR1 SGHDN and CDR2 FVKESK.

CDR3 protein: CATSLGLAGSYEQYF. CDR3 in DNA: TGTGCCACCAGTCTCGGACTAGCGGGAAGCTACGAGCAGTACTTC. The V call is TRBV15, the J call TRBJ2-7, with TRBD2 identical over 12 bases. CDR1 LNHNV and CDR2 YYDKDF come from the germline V gene (reference sequence). V lost 6 bases and J lost 3; bases outside the gene matches: 6. This CDR3 has 15 residues.

This clone has just a few counts. The chain couples TRBV7-9 to TRBJ2-3; 10 bases map to TRBD2. Germline trimming cut 4 bases from V and 0 bases from J; bases unmatched to any gene: 7. The CDR3 has 17 residues. Looked up from germline, CDR1 is SEHNR and CDR2 is FQNEAQ (reference sequence). As DNA, the CDR3 is TGTGCCAGCAGCTCACTCCCGGGACTAGCGAGCACAGATACGCAGTATTTT. It specifies CASSSLPGLASTDTQYF.

J is TRBJ1-4 and V is TRBV6-6; 10 positions match TRBD1. CDR3 length: 14 residues. Germline V gives CDR1 MNHNY, CDR2 SVGAGI (reference sequence). The junction had 6 bases not matched to a gene; V was cut back by 8 bases and J by 6 bases. This CDR3 reads CASRWTGGDEKLFF. CDR3 in DNA: TGTGCCAGCCGATGGACAGGGGGGGATGAAAAACTGTTTTTT.

This clone occurred once. DNA for the CDR3: TGTGCCAGCAGACCCCGGCGGGGGGCAGTACACTATGGCTACACCTTC. This codes for CASRPRRGAVHYGYTF. The chain carries TRBV27 and TRBJ1-2, with D maybe TRBD1 (6 bases). Germline V gene lookup returns CDR1 MNHEY and CDR2 SMNVEV (reference sequence). The CDR3 covers 16 residues. Between the trimmed V and J ends, which lost 6 bases and 3 bases, there was a span of 20 bases.

The chain couples TRBV3-1 (or the pseudogene TRBV3-2) to TRBJ2-3, with 10 bases identical to TRBD2. The germline gives CDR1 LGHDT, CDR2 YNNKEL (reference sequence). Trimming took 5 bases from V and 4 from J; bases not matched to a gene: 3. The CDR3 totals 14 residues. In DNA, the CDR3 is TGTGCCAGCAGCTCTAGCGGGAGCGCAGATACGCAGTATTTT. Its translation: CASSSSGSADTQYF.

The chain uses TRBV7-2 and TRBJ1-2; D ambiguous. Trimming pared 5 bases from V and 4 bases from J, leaving 8 bases between. The CDR3 is made up of 12 amino acids. Per germline, CDR1 SGHTA and CDR2 FQGNSA. The CDR3 reads CASSSEGYGYTF. The CDR3 DNA is TGTGCCAGCAGCAGCGAGGGCTATGGCTACACCTTC.

This clone was seen only a few times. The chain recombines TRBV27 with TRBJ1-1, with D hard to call. Germline CDR1 reads MNHEY; CDR2 reads SMNVEV (reference sequence). Trimming removed 7 bases from V and 1 base from J, with 16 bases in between. This CDR3 has 15 residues. The CDR3 bases are TGTGCCAGCACCTCCGCCACGGTCCCGAACACTGAAGCTTTCTTT. It encodes CASTSATVPNTEAFF.

This chain joins TRBV5-1 and TRBJ2-2, with 11 nucleotides matching TRBD1. J gave up 4 bases and V 3 bases, and 5 bases lay outside the gene matches. The CDR3 extends over 16 amino acids. Germline V CDR1 and CDR2: SGHRS, YFSETQ. CDR3 sequence (DNA): TGCGCCAGCAGCTCTCCCGGGACAGGGGGCACCGGGGAGCTGTTTTTT. Translation gives CASSSPGTGGTGELFF.

The V call is TRBV27, the J call TRBJ2-7; 9 bases are shared with TRBD2. The ends lost 2 bases at V and 3 bases at J; junction bases unmatched: 5. This CDR3 region has 15 residues. Germline V gene data show CDR1 as MNHEY and CDR2 as SMNVEV (reference sequence). This CDR3 is CASSLRSGSRYEQYF. The CDR3 DNA reads TGTGCCAGCAGTTTACGTAGCGGGAGTCGCTACGAGCAGTACTTC.

This clone was observed a few times. The chain joins TRBV27 to TRBJ2-3; no reliable D call. CDR1 MNHEY and CDR2 SMNVEV come from the germline V gene (reference sequence). The CDR3 spans 16 residues. V lost 5 bases, J lost 0 bases, and 15 bases lay in between. Here the CDR3 DNA reads TGTGCCAGCAGTCCAGACCGGTTAGCTAGCACAGATACGCAGTATTTT. Protein product: CASSPDRLASTDTQYF.

The chain recombines TRBV5-8 with TRBJ2-2, with TRBD2 matching 9 bases. The CDR3 runs 15 residues. The V gene's germline CDR1 is SGHTS and CDR2 YDEGEE. Trimming cost V 5 bases and J 2 bases; bases outside gene matches: 4. Here the CDR3 reads CASSRLAENTGELFF. The CDR3 DNA is TGTGCCAGCAGTCGACTAGCGGAAAACACCGGGGAGCTGTTTTTT.

A few counts support this clone. J is TRBJ2-1 and V is TRBV5-1; 8 bases line up with TRBD1. This CDR3 comprises 14 residues. J gave up 9 bases and V 1 base, and 6 bases lay outside the gene matches. Germline V gene data show CDR1 as SGHRS and CDR2 as YFSETQ. CDR3 sequence reads: CASSLRQGAGEQFF. CDR3 in DNA: TGCGCCAGCAGCTTGAGGCAGGGGGCTGGTGAGCAGTTCTTC.

This chain connects TRBV6-2 or TRBV6-3 to TRBJ2-1; D is undetermined. CDR1 and CDR2 (germline): MNHEY, SVGEGT. CDR3 length: 12 amino acids. Trimming removed 0 bases from V and 8 bases from J, with 5 bases in between. DNA of the CDR3: TGTGCCAGCAGTTACTCGCGCGATGAGCAGTTCTTC. This sequence encodes CASSYSRDEQFF.

The genes are TRBV9 and TRBJ2-7; possibly TRBD1 for D (5 bases). This CDR3 has 14 residues. V lost 0 bases and J lost 3, with 10 bases in between. Germline V gene data show CDR1 as SGDLS and CDR2 as YYNGEE. The CDR3 region is CASSVGQGHYEQYF. CDR3 DNA sequence: TGTGCCAGCAGCGTAGGTCAGGGTCACTACGAGCAGTACTTC.

V usage is TRBV11-3 and J usage is TRBJ2-5, with TRBD2 matching 8 bases. V lost 5 bases and J lost 2; bases outside the gene matches: 7. The CDR3 length is 15 residues. In germline, CDR1 is SGHNT, CDR2 YENEEA. The CDR3 is CASSPGLAPQETQYF. The CDR3 bases are TGTGCCAGCAGCCCCGGACTAGCCCCACAAGAGACCCAGTACTTC.

The chain has TRBV30 and TRBJ2-7; D gene ambiguous. Germline V lookup: CDR1 GTSNPN, CDR2 SVGIG (reference sequence). V shed 5 bases and J shed 2 bases, with 10 bases lying between them. CDR3 length: 12 residues. CDR3 DNA sequence: TGTGCCTGGTCCGGTGGGCCCTACGAGCAGTACTTC. Translated: CAWSGGPYEQYF.

This clone was seen a few times. J is TRBJ2-7 and V is TRBV9, with 9 bases aligning to TRBD1. J lost 7 bases, V lost 0 bases, and 8 bases had no gene match. Germline-derived CDR1 and CDR2 are SGDLS and YYNGEE. The CDR3 spans 15 residues. CDR3 sequence (DNA): TGTGCCAGCAGCGTAGACGGGACAGGGTTTGATGAGCAGTACTTC. Translation gives CASSVDGTGFDEQYF.

This rearrangement joins TRBV6-2 or TRBV6-3 to TRBJ1-1; TRBD1 aligns across 7 bases. Germline lookup yields CDR1 MNHEY and CDR2 SVGEGT. The CDR3 is made up of 14 amino acids. Trimming took 4 bases from V and 4 from J; bases not matched to a gene: 6. The DNA of the CDR3 is TGTGCCAGCAGTTTAACAGGGGAATTCACTGAAGCTTTCTTT. Its translation is CASSLTGEFTEAFF.

The CDR3 DNA sequence: TGTGCCAGCAGTTTATTTTCGGCTAGCGGGTACGCTGGGGCCAACGTCCTGACTTTC. Amino acids: CASSLFSASGYAGANVLTF. The chain has TRBV27 and TRBJ2-6; 8 nucleotides agree with TRBD2. The CDR3 has 19 amino acids. Germline CDR1 MNHEY, CDR2 SMNVEV (reference sequence). The V segment lost 1 base and the J segment 2 bases; nucleotides outside the gene matches: 10.

For the CDR3, the DNA is TGTGCCAGCACCACGACCGACCCACACATGTTGGAGACGCAGTATTTT. Encoded protein: CASTTTDPHMLETQYF. This sequence joins TRBV28 and TRBJ2-3, with unresolved D. Germline CDR1 is MDHEN and CDR2 is SYDVKM. There are 16 residues in the CDR3. The V end lost 7 bases, the J end lost 9 bases, and 26 bases lay between the germline ends.

This rearrangement joins TRBV12-3 or TRBV12-4 to TRBJ1-1; D is perhaps TRBD1 (6 bases). The CDR3 is 12 residues long. The V and J ends lost 5 bases and 7 bases respectively, with 11 bases between them. The CDR3, as DNA: TGTGCCAGCAGTGCGAGGACAGTTGAAGCTTTCTTT. Its protein product is CASSARTVEAFF.

The rearrangement links TRBV2 to TRBJ1-1; perhaps TRBD1 as D (5 bases). Trimming removed 8 bases at V and 1 base at J, with 11 bases between. Germline V gene sequence: CDR1 SNHLY, CDR2 FYNNEI. The CDR3 is 13 amino acids. CDR3 region: CASSRESNTEAFF. The CDR3, as DNA: TGTGCCAGCTCCAGGGAATCGAACACTGAAGCTTTCTTT. The whole variable domain, filled in from reference TRBV2 and TRBJ1-1, reads EPEVTQTPSHQVTQMGQEVILRCVPISNHLYFYWYRQILGQKVEFLVSFYNNEISEKSEIFDDQFSVERPDGSNFTLKIRSTKLEDSAMYFCASSRESNTEAFFGQGTRLTVV.

This clone was detected only a few times. The rearrangement links TRBV7-2 to TRBJ2-2; TRBD2 agrees at 13 bases. After removal of 3 bases from V and 6 bases from J, the junction contained 4 bases not matched to a gene. Germline-derived CDR1 and CDR2 are SGHTA and FQGNSA. The CDR3 consists of 16 residues. This CDR3 is CASSFRTSGSAGELFF. CDR3 sequence (DNA): TGTGCCAGCAGCTTCCGGACTAGCGGGAGCGCCGGGGAGCTGTTTTTT.

The CDR3 DNA reads as TGCGCCAGCAGTCACCCATCGCCCCAGCATTTT. Translated, it gives CASSHPSPQHF. This rearrangement joins TRBV23-1 to TRBJ1-5; D not certain. TRBV23-1 is classed as an ORF, of uncertain function. The V end was cut by 3 bases, the J end by 9 bases, with 6 bases between. This CDR3 has 11 amino acids.

This clone appeared once. The V call is TRBV7-9, the J call TRBJ2-3, with 8 bases lining up with TRBD2. Trimming cost V 1 base and J 7 bases; bases outside gene matches: 4. This CDR3 region has 14 residues. CDR1 is SEHNR and CDR2 is FQNEAQ in the germline V gene (reference sequence). The CDR3 DNA reads TGTGCCAGCAGCTTAGGGACTAGCTGGTATACGCAGTATTTT. It specifies CASSLGTSWYTQYF.

This clone was found a few times. The chain recombines TRBV4-3 with TRBJ1-3; D gene uncertain. The CDR3 has 17 residues. Trimming shortened V by 0 bases and J by 0 bases, and 12 bases separated the two germline ends. Germline assignment: CDR1 LGHNA and CDR2 YSLEER. Written as DNA, the CDR3 is TGCGCCAGCAGCCAAGATGGGCACATGAGCTCTGGAAACACCATATATTTT. This codes for CASSQDGHMSSGNTIYF.